The present T cell receptor (beta chain) was sequenced within a study of T cells after yellow fever vaccination. MiXCR, applied by TCRdb to the 5' RACE reads, yields one record per CDR3 protein. The sample yields 450,000 to 600,000 distinct CDR3 sequences, about 15% seen once. Remarks on this clonotype: What it binds is unknown.

Regarding the study as a whole: Weaker, the secondary response had a peak occurring faster, on day 5 versus 15.

Germline-derived CDR1 and CDR2 are SGHRS and YFSETQ. Deletions cut 7 bases from V and 3 bases from J, with 17 bases between. The CDR3 spans 14 residues. Sequencing was performed on PBMCs, taken about 5 days after the first yellow fever vaccination. This TCR came from a man between 18 and 29 years old who received the YFV17D yellow fever vaccine. The chain joins TRBV5-1 to TRBJ2-7; maybe TRBD1 (6 bases). CDR3 sequence (DNA): TGCGCCAGCTCCTTCAGGGGATCTATCTACGAGCAGTACTTC. This sequence encodes CASSFRGSIYEQYF.